This record concerns one T cell receptor (beta chain) sequence. No antigen is known for it. This sample is part of a study of T cell repertoires in cytomegalovirus infection. TCRdb ran MiXCR on the reads and lists one entry per CDR3 protein. The table shows about 830,000 distinct CDR3 sequences, with about 30% occurring only once. The germline gives CDR1 SGHDT, CDR2 YYEEEE. V lost 2 bases to trimming and J lost 7 bases, with 13 bases between them. This CDR3 contains 14 residues. V usage is TRBV5-6 and J usage is TRBJ2-1, with D unclear. This TCR came from a human donor in good health (CMV status not recorded). Some clones in this sample may be carry-over from other donors' samples. This material consisted of cultured CD8+ T cells from PBMCs, taken from culture after CMV antigen stimulation. CDR3 DNA sequence: TGTGCCAGCAGCTTCGGCCGCCCGACAAATGAGCAGTTCTTC. It yields the protein CASSFGRPTNEQFF.